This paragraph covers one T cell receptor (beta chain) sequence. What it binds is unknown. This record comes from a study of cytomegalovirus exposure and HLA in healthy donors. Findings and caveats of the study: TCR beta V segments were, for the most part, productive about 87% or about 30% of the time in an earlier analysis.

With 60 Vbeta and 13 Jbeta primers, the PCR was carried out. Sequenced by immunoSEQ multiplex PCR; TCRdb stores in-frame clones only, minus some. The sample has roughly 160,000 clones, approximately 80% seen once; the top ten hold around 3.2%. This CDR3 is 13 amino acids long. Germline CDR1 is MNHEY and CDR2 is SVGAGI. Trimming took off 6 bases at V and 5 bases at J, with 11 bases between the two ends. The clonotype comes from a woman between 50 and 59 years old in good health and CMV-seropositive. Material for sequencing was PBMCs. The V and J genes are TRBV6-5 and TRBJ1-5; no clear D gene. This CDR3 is CASSFRLDQPQHF. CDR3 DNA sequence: TGTGCCAGCAGCTTCAGGTTAGATCAGCCCCAGCATTTT.